Presented here are 21 T cell receptor beta chains from one specimen sequenced in a study of spatial heterogeneity in lung cancer. Time point defined: sample taken at primary tumor resection. One entry per CDR3 protein, called by TCRdb with MiXCR from the 5' RACE reads. The repertoire includes about 35,000 distinct CDR3 sequences, just over 3% of them detected once, and approximately 35% sits in the top ten. Sequencing used normal lung tissue next to the tumor, obtained at surgery. All receptors come from a male donor with early-stage non-small cell lung cancer.

This clonotype was observed many times. The chain carries TRBV5-1 and TRBJ2-1; 11 bases line up with TRBD2. The V gene end was trimmed by 4 bases and the J gene end by 9 bases; junction bases not matched to a gene: 9. This CDR3 comprises 15 residues. From germline, CDR1 is SGHRS and CDR2 YFSETQ. The DNA for the CDR3 is TGCGCCAGCAGCGTGCTTAGCGGGAGGGTCGGTGAGCAGTTCTTC. Translating gives CASSVLSGRVGEQFF.

This clonotype was counted between two and nine times. The gene calls are TRBV20-1 and TRBJ2-7; TRBD1 matches 10 bases. J gave up 5 bases and V 6 bases, and 7 bases lay outside the gene matches. The length of the CDR3 is 13 residues. Germline lookup yields CDR1 DFQATT and CDR2 SNEGSKA (reference sequence). CDR3 amino acids: CSASKDRGNEQYF. The DNA for the CDR3 is TGCAGTGCCTCAAAGGACAGGGGGAACGAGCAGTACTTC.

Ten or more counts support this clonotype. CDR3 sequence: CASSTGATNEKLFF. CDR3 coding DNA: TGTGCCAGCAGCACAGGGGCGACTAATGAAAAACTGTTTTTT. This rearrangement joins TRBV12-3 or TRBV12-4 to TRBJ1-4, with 7 nucleotides matching TRBD1. V dropped 6 bases and J dropped 2; count of bases not matched to a gene: 3. The CDR3 has 14 residues.

This clonotype was counted ten times or more. The V call is TRBV11-2, the J call TRBJ2-3; the match to TRBD1 covers 8 bases. Germline CDR1 SGHAT, CDR2 FQNNGV. The trim removed 2 bases at V and 5 bases at J, leaving 9 bases unmatched. This CDR3 spans 16 amino acids. The CDR3 sequence: CASSLLEMGTGDTQYF. The CDR3 nucleotides read TGTGCCAGCAGCTTACTAGAAATGGGGACAGGAGATACGCAGTATTTT.

This clonotype was counted at least ten times. J is TRBJ1-2 and V is TRBV5-5; unclear D gene. V was trimmed by 1 base and J by 6 bases, leaving 16 bases between them. This CDR3 is 15 amino acids long. Germline CDR1 SGHKS, CDR2 YYEKEE (reference sequence). The CDR3: CASSLYVGQADGYTF. Written as DNA, the CDR3 is TGTGCCAGCAGCTTGTACGTCGGGCAGGCGGATGGCTACACCTTC.

This clonotype was counted ten times or more. The genes are TRBV5-1 and TRBJ2-3; TRBD2 aligns across 13 bases. J was trimmed by 5 bases and V by 4 bases; bases with no gene match: 13. The CDR3 is 18 residues long. Germline assignment: CDR1 SGHRS and CDR2 YFSETQ. The CDR3 here is CASSTGLAGSQFGDTQYF. As DNA, the CDR3 is TGCGCCAGCAGCACGGGACTAGCGGGATCCCAGTTTGGAGATACGCAGTATTTT.

At least ten counts were recorded for this clonotype. This sequence joins TRBV14 and TRBJ1-5, with 7 bases identical to TRBD1. CDR1 and CDR2 from the germline V gene are SGHDN and FVKESK. Germline trimming cut 2 bases from V and 6 bases from J; bases unmatched to any gene: 7. CDR3 size: 15 residues. The CDR3 region has the DNA TGTGCCAGCAGCCAATTCGTTCACAGGGGTCAGCCCCAGCATTTT. Its translation is CASSQFVHRGQPQHF.

This clonotype was counted ten times or more. This chain joins TRBV6-6 and TRBJ1-4; no clear D gene. V was clipped by 5 bases and J by 8 bases, with 9 bases between them. Germline V gene sequence: CDR1 MNHNY, CDR2 SVGAGI (reference sequence). The CDR3 consists of 12 residues. The CDR3 spells CASSRPEEKLFF. DNA of the CDR3: TGTGCCAGCAGTAGACCCGAGGAAAAACTGTTTTTT.

This clonotype was detected ten times or more. This chain connects TRBV6-2 or TRBV6-3 to TRBJ1-1; D unclear. The CDR3 runs 13 residues. Between the trimmed V and J ends, which lost 2 bases and 4 bases, there was a span of 8 bases. Germline V gene sequence: CDR1 MNHEY, CDR2 SVGEGT. In DNA form, the CDR3 reads TGTGCCAGCAGTTACAGTTTGACCACTGAAGCTTTCTTT. Amino acid sequence: CASSYSLTTEAFF.

The sample holds many counts of this clonotype. The chain is built from TRBV7-9 and TRBJ1-6, with a weak D call TRBD1 (5 bases). V was cut by 5 bases and J by 5 bases, with 19 bases left in between. Germline lookup yields CDR1 SEHNR and CDR2 FQNEAQ (reference sequence). This CDR3 region has 17 residues. The CDR3 here is CASSLGQGRNNNSPLHF. As DNA, the CDR3 is TGTGCCAGCAGCCTCGGGCAGGGAAGGAACAATAATTCACCCCTCCACTTT. Combining the CDR3 with reference TRBV7-9 and TRBJ1-6 gives the whole variable domain DTGVSQNPRHKITKRGQNVTFRCDPISEHNRLYWYRQTLGQGPEFLTYFQNEAQLEKSRLLSDRFSAERPKGSFSTLEIQRTEQGDSAMYLCASSLGQGRNNNSPLHFGNGTRLTVT.

This clonotype was recorded many times. V is TRBV28 and J is TRBJ2-7; D might be TRBD1 (6 bases). The CDR3 contains 17 residues. The V gene lost 8 bases and the J gene lost 3 bases, with 26 bases spanning the gap. In germline, CDR1 is MDHEN, CDR2 SYDVKM. The CDR3 coding sequence is TGTGCCAGCTATCCCAGGGGTCTCCAGTTGGGGCACTACGAGCAGTACTTC. Translation gives CASYPRGLQLGHYEQYF.

This clonotype was recorded at least ten times. This rearrangement joins TRBV14 to TRBJ2-3; TRBD2 matches 10 bases. The junction had 3 bases not matched to a gene; V was cut back by 1 base and J by 2 bases. Per germline, CDR1 SGHDN and CDR2 FVKESK. There are 16 residues in the CDR3. CDR3 region: CASSQGTSGLTDTQYF. The CDR3, as DNA: TGTGCCAGCAGCCAAGGGACTAGCGGACTCACAGATACGCAGTATTTT.

This clonotype was recorded many times. This chain uses TRBV6-5 with TRBJ2-5, with a possible D match to TRBD2 (5 bases). Trimming removed 6 bases from V and 5 bases from J, with 22 bases in between. The CDR3 is 16 residues long. Germline V gene sequence: CDR1 MNHEY, CDR2 SVGAGI. CDR3 coding DNA: TGTGCCAGCAGCCTTACGGGGTATCGACTCGGGGAGACCCAGTACTTC. It translates to CASSLTGYRLGETQYF.

This clonotype was observed at least ten times. V is TRBV5-1 and J is TRBJ2-2; TRBD2 matches 7 bases. The CDR3 sequence is 14 residues long. J gave up 5 bases and V 6 bases, and 7 bases lay outside the gene matches. Germline values: CDR1 SGHRS, CDR2 YFSETQ. The CDR3 here is CASTPRGDTGELFF. In DNA, the CDR3 is TGCGCCAGCACCCCCCGGGGGGATACCGGGGAGCTGTTTTTT.

In its sample, this clonotype was seen many times. The rearrangement uses TRBV25-1 and TRBJ2-7; unclear D gene. Per the germline V gene, CDR1 is MGHDK and CDR2 is SYGVNS. This CDR3 spans 13 amino acids. V was clipped by 3 bases and J by 6 bases, with 12 bases between them. The DNA of the CDR3 is TGTGCCAGCAGTGACAGGTCAACGGGCGAGCAGTACTTC. Its translation is CASSDRSTGEQYF.

Regarding this clonotype: A read error may explain this, as a much larger clone is one base away. V is TRBV29-1 and J is TRBJ2-2; 9 positions agree with TRBD2. The CDR3 totals 15 residues. Germline V gene data show CDR1 as SQVTM and CDR2 as ANQGSEA. In DNA form, the CDR3 reads TGCAGCGTTGTAGCGGGGGCTACGAACACCGTGGAGCTGTTTTTT. Its protein is CSVVAGATNTVELFF.

In this sample, this clonotype turned up many times. The chain combines TRBV30 with TRBJ2-1; tentative D call: TRBD1 (5 bases). This CDR3 has 14 residues. With 3 bases removed from V and 0 bases from J, the gap between germline ends came to 9 bases. CDR1 is GTSNPN, CDR2 SVGIG, per germline (reference sequence). The CDR3 protein is CAWSQGRSYNEQFF. DNA for the CDR3: TGTGCCTGGAGCCAGGGTCGCTCCTACAATGAGCAGTTCTTC.

In this sample, this clonotype turned up many times. The chain uses TRBV5-5 and TRBJ1-6; D unclear. CDR3 length: 14 amino acids. Germline CDR1 and CDR2: SGHKS and YYEKEE (reference sequence). Trimming shortened V by 0 bases and J by 9 bases, and 10 bases separated the two germline ends. CDR3 region: CASSLADWGSPLHF. In DNA, the CDR3 is TGTGCCAGCAGCTTGGCGGACTGGGGTTCACCCCTCCACTTT.

The table lists this clonotype with many counts. V gene TRBV28 combines with J gene TRBJ2-5; 10 nucleotides align to TRBD2. The CDR3 runs 14 residues. Germline V gene data show CDR1 as MDHEN and CDR2 as SYDVKM. Germline trimming cut 6 bases from V and 2 bases from J; bases unmatched to any gene: 3. The CDR3 DNA sequence: TGTGCCAGCAGCTCAGCGGGGGGGCAAGAGACCCAGTACTTC. This codes for CASSSAGGQETQYF.

This clonotype was seen many times. V gene TRBV28 combines with J gene TRBJ2-7; tentatively, D is TRBD1 or TRBD2 (5 bases each). CDR1 and CDR2 (germline): MDHEN, SYDVKM. The CDR3 spans 15 residues. V shed 5 bases and J shed 2 bases, with 16 bases lying between them. Here the CDR3 reads CASSTTGTQAYEQYF. As DNA, the CDR3 is TGTGCCAGCAGTACTACCGGGACGCAAGCCTACGAGCAGTACTTC.

This clonotype was detected a few times. A much larger clone sits a single nucleotide away, making a read error possible. V is TRBV6-6 and J is TRBJ2-4, with 8 nucleotides matching TRBD1. The CDR3 covers 19 residues. Trimming cost V 10 bases and J 0 bases; bases outside gene matches: 20. Germline CDR1 is MNHNY and CDR2 is SVGAGI (reference sequence). The CDR3, as DNA: TGTGCCAAATCTCCAGGGGGCACGGATCCACCTCTAGCCAAAAACATTCAGTACTTC. Translated, it gives CAKSPGGTDPPLAKNIQYF.